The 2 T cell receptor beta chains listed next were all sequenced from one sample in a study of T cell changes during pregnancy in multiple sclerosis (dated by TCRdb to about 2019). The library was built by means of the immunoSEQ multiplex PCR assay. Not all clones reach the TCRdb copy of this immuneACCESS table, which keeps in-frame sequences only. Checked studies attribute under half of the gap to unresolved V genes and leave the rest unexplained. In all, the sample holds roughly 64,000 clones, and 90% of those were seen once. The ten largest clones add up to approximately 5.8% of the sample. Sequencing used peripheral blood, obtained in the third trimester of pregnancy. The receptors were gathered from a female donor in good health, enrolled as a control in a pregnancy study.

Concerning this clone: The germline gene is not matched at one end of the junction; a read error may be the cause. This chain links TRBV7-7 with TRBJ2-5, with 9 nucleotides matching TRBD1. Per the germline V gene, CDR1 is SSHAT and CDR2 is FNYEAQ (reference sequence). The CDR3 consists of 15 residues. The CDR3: CASSYLQGAGETQYF. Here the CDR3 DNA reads TGTGCTAGCAGCTACCTACAGGGGGCAGGGGAGACCCAGTACTTC.

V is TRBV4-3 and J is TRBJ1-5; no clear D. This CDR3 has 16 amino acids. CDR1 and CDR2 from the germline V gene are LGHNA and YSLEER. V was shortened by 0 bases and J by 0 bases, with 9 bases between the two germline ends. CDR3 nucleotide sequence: TGCGCCAGCAGCCAAGATTTCCGGAGTAGCAATCAGCCCCAGCATTTT. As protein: CASSQDFRSSNQPQHF.